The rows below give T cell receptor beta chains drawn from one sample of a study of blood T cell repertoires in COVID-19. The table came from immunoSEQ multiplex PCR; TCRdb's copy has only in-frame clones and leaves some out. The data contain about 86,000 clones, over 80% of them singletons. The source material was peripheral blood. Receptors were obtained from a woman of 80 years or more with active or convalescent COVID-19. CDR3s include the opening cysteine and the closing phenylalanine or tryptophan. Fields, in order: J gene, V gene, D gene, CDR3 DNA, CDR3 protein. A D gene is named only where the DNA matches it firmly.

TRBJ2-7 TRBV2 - TGTGCCAGCAGTGAAATCCCTACCGGGGGTGAGCAGTACTTC CASSEIPTGGEQYF
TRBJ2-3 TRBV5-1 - TGCGCCAGCAGCCAGGAGGATAGCACAGATACGCAGTATTTT CASSQEDSTDTQYF
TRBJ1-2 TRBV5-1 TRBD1 TGCGCCAGCAGCCAGGGGACAGGGGAAGGCTACACCTTC CASSQGTGEGYTF
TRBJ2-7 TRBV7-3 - TGTGCCAGCAGCTTAAGTAACCAGGGCGAGCAGTACTTC CASSLSNQGEQYF
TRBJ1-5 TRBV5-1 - TGCGCCAGCAGCCCCCAGGGTGGAAGCAATCAGCCCCAGCATTTT CASSPQGGSNQPQHF
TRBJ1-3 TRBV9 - TGTGCCAGCAGCGTAGGATGGGGGGTTGGAAACACCATATATTTT CASSVGWGVGNTIYF
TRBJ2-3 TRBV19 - TGTGCCAGTAGTATTGTACTTAGCACAGATACGCAGTATTTT CASSIVLSTDTQYF
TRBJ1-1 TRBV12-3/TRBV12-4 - TGTGCCAGCAGCCTAGTATCGAACACTGAAGCTTTCTTT CASSLVSNTEAFF
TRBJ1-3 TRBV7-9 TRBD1 TGTGCCAGCAGCCACGGACAGGCTGGAAACACCATATATTTT CASSHGQAGNTIYF
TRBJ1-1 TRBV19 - TGTGCCAGTAGTATAGGGTACAGGAACACTGAAGCTTTCTTT CASSIGYRNTEAFF
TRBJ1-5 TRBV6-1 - TGTGCCAGCAGTGATTTAAGCAATCAGCCCCAGCATTTT CASSDLSNQPQHF
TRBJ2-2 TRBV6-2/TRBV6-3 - TGTGCCAGCAGTTACCCCGCCGGGGAGCTGTTTTTT CASSYPAGELFF
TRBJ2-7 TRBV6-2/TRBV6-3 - TGTGCCAGCAGTTCCCATGGCGGACAGACCTACGAGCAGTACTTC CASSSHGGQTYEQYF
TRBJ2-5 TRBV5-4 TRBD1 TGTGCCAGCAGGGAAAGACAGGGTGTGGGGAAAGAGACCCAGTACTTC CASRERQGVGKETQYF
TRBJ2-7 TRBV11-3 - TGTGCCAGCAGCTTGAATACGGACGAGCAGTACTTC CASSLNTDEQYF